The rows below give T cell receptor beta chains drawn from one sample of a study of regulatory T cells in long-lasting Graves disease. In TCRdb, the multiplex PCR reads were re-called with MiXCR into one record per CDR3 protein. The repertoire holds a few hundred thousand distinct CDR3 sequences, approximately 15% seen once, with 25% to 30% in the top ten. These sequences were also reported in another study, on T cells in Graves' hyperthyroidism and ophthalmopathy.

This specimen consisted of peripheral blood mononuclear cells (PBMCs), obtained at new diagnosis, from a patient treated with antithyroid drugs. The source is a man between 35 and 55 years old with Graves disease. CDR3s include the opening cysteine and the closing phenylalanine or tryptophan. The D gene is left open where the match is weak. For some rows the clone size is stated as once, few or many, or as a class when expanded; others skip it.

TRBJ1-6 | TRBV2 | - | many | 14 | TGTGCCAGCCGTACAGTCTCCTATAATTCACCCCTCCACTTT | CASRTVSYNSPLHF
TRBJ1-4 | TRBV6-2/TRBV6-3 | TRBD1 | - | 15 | TGTGCCAGCAGTACTCCGGGACAGGGGGATGAAAAACTGTTTTTT | CASSTPGQGDEKLFF
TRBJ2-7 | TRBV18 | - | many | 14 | TGTGCCAGCTCACACGGACAGTCTTCCAACGAGCAGTACTTC | CASSHGQSSNEQYF
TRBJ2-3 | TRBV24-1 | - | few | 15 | TGTGCCACCAGTGGGGGGGGCCGGGGCACAGATACGCAGTATTTT | CATSGGGRGTDTQYF
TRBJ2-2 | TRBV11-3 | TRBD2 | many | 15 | TGTGCCAGCAGCTCTCGGACTAGACTGGGCGGGGAGCTGTTTTTT | CASSSRTRLGGELFF
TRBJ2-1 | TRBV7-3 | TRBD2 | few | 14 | TGTGCCAGCAGCCTAGGACTAGGCGACAATGAGCAGTTCTTC | CASSLGLGDNEQFF
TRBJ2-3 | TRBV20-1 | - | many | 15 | TGCAGTGCTAGAGATTGGGGCAGGGGCGCAGATACGCAGTATTTT | CSARDWGRGADTQYF
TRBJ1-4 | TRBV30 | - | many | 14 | TGTGCCTGGAGAGATTACGGGGCCTCGGAGGAACTGTTTTTT | CAWRDYGASEELFF
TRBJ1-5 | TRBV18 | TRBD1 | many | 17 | TGTGCCAGCTCACCCCCGGGGCTGGGACAGGAGGATCAGCCCCAGCATTTT | CASSPPGLGQEDQPQHF
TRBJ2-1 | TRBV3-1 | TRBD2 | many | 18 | TGTGCCAGCAGCCAAAGGGGCTCCTTGGCGGGGGGGCCCGGTGAGCAGTTCTTC | CASSQRGSLAGGPGEQFF
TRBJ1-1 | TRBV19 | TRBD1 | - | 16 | TGTGCCAGTACCGAACAGGGGAGGGGGAGGAGCACTGAAGCTTTCTTT | CASTEQGRGRSTEAFF
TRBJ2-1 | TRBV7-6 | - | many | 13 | TGTGCCAGCAGCTTAGTAGCGTGGAATGAGCAGTTCTTC | CASSLVAWNEQFF
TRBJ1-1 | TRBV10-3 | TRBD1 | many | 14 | TGTGCCATCACTATGGACAGGGAGAACACTGAAGCTTTCTTT | CAITMDRENTEAFF
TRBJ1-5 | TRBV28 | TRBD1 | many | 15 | TGTGCCAGCGGAGGACAGGGAGGTGGCAATCAGCCCCAGCATTTT | CASGGQGGGNQPQHF
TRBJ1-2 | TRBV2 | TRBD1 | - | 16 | TGTGCCAGCAGTGCGGCCGGGACAGGGTCAGGGTATGGCTACACCTTC | CASSAAGTGSGYGYTF
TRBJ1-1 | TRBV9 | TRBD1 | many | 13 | TGTGCCAGCAGCGTAGGGGACAGGGGGTTGGCTTTCTTT | CASSVGDRGLAFF
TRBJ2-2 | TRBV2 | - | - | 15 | TGTGCCAGCATTCCCCGACTAAAGTTAACCGGGGAGCTGTTTTTT | CASIPRLKLTGELFF
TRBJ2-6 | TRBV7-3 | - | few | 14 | TGTGCCAGCAGCTTCTCGGCTGGGGCCAACGTCCTGACTTTC | CASSFSAGANVLTF
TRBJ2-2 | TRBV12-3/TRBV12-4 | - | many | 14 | TGTGCCAGCAGAAAAATCCAGGGACCCGGGGAGCTGTTTTTT | CASRKIQGPGELFF
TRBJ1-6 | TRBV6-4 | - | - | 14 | TGTGCCAGCAGTGAACAAACCAATAATTCACCCCTCCACTTT | CASSEQTNNSPLHF
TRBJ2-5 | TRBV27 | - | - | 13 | TGTGCCAGCAGTTCCCTCCTGGAGGAGACCCAGTACTTC | CASSSLLEETQYF
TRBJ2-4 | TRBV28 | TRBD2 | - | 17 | TGTGCCAGCAGTCCCTCCCGACTAGCGGGGGGCGGGGGGGTTCAGTACTTC | CASSPSRLAGGGGVQYF
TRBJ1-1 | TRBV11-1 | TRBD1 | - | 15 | TGTGCCAGCAGCCCTGCTGACAGGGGGAACACTGAAGCTTTCTTT | CASSPADRGNTEAFF
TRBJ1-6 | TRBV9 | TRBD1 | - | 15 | TGTGCCAGCAGCGGACCCGGGACAGGGAATTCACCCCTCCACTTT | CASSGPGTGNSPLHF
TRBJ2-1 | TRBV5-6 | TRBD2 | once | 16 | TGTGCCAGCAGCTTTATAGCGGGAGGTGAATACAATGAGCAGTTCTTC | CASSFIAGGEYNEQFF
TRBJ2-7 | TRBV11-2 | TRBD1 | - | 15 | TGTGCCAGCAGCTTAGCGGGCAGGGGGCGAAATCCGCAGTACTTC | CASSLAGRGRNPQYF
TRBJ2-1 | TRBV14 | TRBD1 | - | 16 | TGTGCCAGCAGCCAAGTGGCCGGGACAGGGACCACCGAGCAGTTCTTC | CASSQVAGTGTTEQFF
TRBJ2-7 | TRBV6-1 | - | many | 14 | TGTGCCAGCAGCAGGGGATCCTTCTCCTACGAGCAGTACTTC | CASSRGSFSYEQYF
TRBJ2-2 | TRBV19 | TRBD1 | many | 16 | TGTGCCAGTAGCTCGCGAGGGACAGGGAACACCGGGGAGCTGTTTTTT | CASSSRGTGNTGELFF
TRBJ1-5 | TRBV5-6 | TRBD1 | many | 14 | TGTGCCAGCAGCTTGACAGGGGGCAATCAGCCCCAGCATTTT | CASSLTGGNQPQHF
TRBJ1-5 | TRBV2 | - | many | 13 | TGTGCCAGCATGGGGGGAGGAGGCCAGCCCCAGCATTTT | CASMGGGGQPQHF
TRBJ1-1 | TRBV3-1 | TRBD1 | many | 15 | TGTGCCAGCAGCCCATGGACAGGGGGCACCACTGAAGCTTTCTTT | CASSPWTGGTTEAFF
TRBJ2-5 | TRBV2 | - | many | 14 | TGTGCCAGCGACGGCGCCTGGATCCAAGAGACCCAGTACTTC | CASDGAWIQETQYF
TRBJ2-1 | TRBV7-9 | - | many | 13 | TGTGCCAGCAGTCTAGGGGGGCATAATGAGCAGTTCTTC | CASSLGGHNEQFF
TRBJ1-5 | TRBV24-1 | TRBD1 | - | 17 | TGTGCCACCAGTGATTTGCCCACCGGGACAGGGATGCAGCCCCAGCATTTT | CATSDLPTGTGMQPQHF
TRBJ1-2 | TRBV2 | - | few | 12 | TGTGCCAGCGACAGATCTAACTATGGCTACACCTTC | CASDRSNYGYTF
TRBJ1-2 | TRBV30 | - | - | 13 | TGTGCCTGGAGCACAACCTTCCAAGGGAGCTACACCTTC | CAWSTTFQGSYTF
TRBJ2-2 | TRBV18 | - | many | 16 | TGTGCCAGCTCACCACCGGGACCGCAGAACACCGGGGAGCTGTTTTTT | CASSPPGPQNTGELFF
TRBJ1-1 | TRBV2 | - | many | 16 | TGTGCCAGCCGGCAGGCCCCGGTGTACGTGGACACTGAAGCTTTCTTT | CASRQAPVYVDTEAFF
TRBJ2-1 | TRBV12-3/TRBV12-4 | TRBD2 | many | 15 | TGTGCCAGCGTCCCGGGGGGGGGGGACTACAATGAGCAGTTCTTC | CASVPGGGDYNEQFF
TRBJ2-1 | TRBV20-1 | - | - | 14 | TGCAGTGCTAAAACAGGGAGCTCCTACAATGAGCAGTTCTTC | CSAKTGSSYNEQFF
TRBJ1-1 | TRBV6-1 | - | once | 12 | TGTGCCAGCCGAGAGGAGAACACTGAAGCTTTCTTT | CASREENTEAFF
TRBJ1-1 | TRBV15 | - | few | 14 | TGTGCCACCAGCAGAGAACCCAGGCACACTGAAGCTTTCTTT | CATSREPRHTEAFF
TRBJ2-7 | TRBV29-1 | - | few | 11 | TGCAGCGTTTACGACAGCAACGAGCAGTACTTC | CSVYDSNEQYF
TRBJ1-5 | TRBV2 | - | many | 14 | TGTGCCGCGGGGCTGCCCATAACAAATCAGCCCCAGCATTTT | CAAGLPITNQPQHF